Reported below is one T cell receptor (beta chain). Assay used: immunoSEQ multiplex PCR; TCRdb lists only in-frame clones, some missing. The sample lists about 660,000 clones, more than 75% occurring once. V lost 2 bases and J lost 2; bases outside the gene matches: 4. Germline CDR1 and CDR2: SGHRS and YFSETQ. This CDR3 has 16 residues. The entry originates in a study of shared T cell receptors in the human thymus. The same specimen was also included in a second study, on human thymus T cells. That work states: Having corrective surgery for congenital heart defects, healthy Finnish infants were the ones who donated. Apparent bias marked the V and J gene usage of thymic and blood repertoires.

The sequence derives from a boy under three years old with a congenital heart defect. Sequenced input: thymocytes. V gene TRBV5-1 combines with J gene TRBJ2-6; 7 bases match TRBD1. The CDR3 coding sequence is TGCGCCAGCAGCTTCCCTACAGGGGCTGGGGCCAACGTCCTGACTTTC. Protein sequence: CASSFPTGAGANVLTF.